The text below deals with one T cell receptor (beta chain). What it recognizes is unknown. This entry comes from a study of cytomegalovirus exposure and HLA in healthy donors. Findings and caveats of the study: Because they were indistinguishable, some V segments, including TRBV6-2 and TRBV6-3, were excluded.

The PCR employed 60 Vbeta primers together with 13 Jbeta primers. Using immunoSEQ multiplex PCR, the repertoire was profiled, and TCRdb retains in-frame clones only, with some absent. This sample has around 140,000 clones, with around 77% found just once. The CDR3 extends over 15 amino acids. Germline CDR1 reads SGHNT; CDR2 reads YYREEE (reference sequence). The junction had 10 bases not matched to a gene; V was cut back by 3 bases and J by 7 bases. This clonotype was obtained from a woman aged 55-69 years in good health and CMV-seronegative. The rearrangement uses TRBV5-4 and TRBJ2-1; 7 bases agree with TRBD2. Sequenced sample: PBMCs. The CDR3 sequence is CASSSRAGEGNEQFF. CDR3 sequence (DNA): TGTGCCAGCAGCTCCAGGGCGGGGGAGGGGAATGAGCAGTTCTTC.